What follows are 23 T cell receptor beta chains derived from one specimen sequenced in a study of blood T cell repertoires in COVID-19. Profiling relied on immunoSEQ multiplex PCR, and the TCRdb table lists in-frame clones only, not all of them. Among about 90,000 clones listed, around 93% were seen once. Sequencing used peripheral blood. Receptors originate from a human donor with active COVID-19. The donor label of this sample is uncertain.

The J gene is TRBJ2-3, the V gene TRBV10-3; 8 bases are shared with TRBD2. The CDR3 extends over 15 amino acids. V gave up 11 bases and J gave up 0 bases; unmatched junction bases: 10. Germline V lookup: CDR1 ENHRY, CDR2 SYGVKD. DNA for the CDR3: TGTGCCTCGCGAGAGGTAGCGGGGAGCACAGATACGCAGTATTTT. Residues: CASREVAGSTDTQYF.

The genes are TRBV9 and TRBJ1-4; D not certain. With 10 bases removed from V and 2 bases from J, the gap between germline ends came to 18 bases. Germline lookup yields CDR1 SGDLS and CDR2 YYNGEE. CDR3 length: 15 amino acids. The CDR3 DNA reads TGTGCCGGGAGCGGACCGGAGGGCACTAATGAAAAACTGTTTTTT. Encoded protein: CAGSGPEGTNEKLFF.

Only a few counts were recorded for this clone. This chain connects TRBV28 to TRBJ2-6, with D possibly TRBD1 on 6 matching bases. The germline V gene has CDR1 MDHEN and CDR2 SYDVKM. The V end lost 3 bases, the J end lost 1 base, and 13 bases lay between the germline ends. CDR3 length equals 17 residues. CDR3 in DNA: TGTGCCAGCAGTTTCCAGTCAAGGGGGTCTGGGGCCAACGTCCTGACTTTC. As protein: CASSFQSRGSGANVLTF.

CDR3 nucleotide sequence: TGTGCCAGCAGCCAAGAGCCCGACACCAATTCACCCCTCCACTTT. Its protein is CASSQEPDTNSPLHF. V usage is TRBV7-8 and J usage is TRBJ1-6; D ambiguous. Looked up from germline, CDR1 is SGHVS and CDR2 is FQNEAQ. CDR3 size: 15 residues. The V end was cut by 5 bases, the J end by 7 bases, with 15 bases between.

This clone was observed once. The V and J genes are TRBV19 and TRBJ2-1, with 8 positions matching TRBD1. CDR3 size: 16 residues. Germline V gene data show CDR1 as LNHDA and CDR2 as SQIVND (reference sequence). V shed 5 bases, J shed 5 bases, and the junction held 11 bases outside the gene matches. The CDR3 region has the DNA TGTGCCAGTAGTGCGCCGGGACAGGCAAGGAACAATGAGCAGTTCTTC. Encoded protein: CASSAPGQARNNEQFF.

This clone has only one observation. This chain's CDR3 is CASSIVGGTGNTIYF. CDR3 nucleotide sequence: TGTGCCAGTAGTATTGTTGGGGGCACTGGAAACACCATATATTTT. This chain links TRBV19 with TRBJ1-3; a possible D gene is TRBD1 (6 bases). The CDR3 is made up of 15 amino acids. Germline CDR1 and CDR2: LNHDA and SQIVND (reference sequence). The germline V and J ends were trimmed by 3 bases and 2 bases, with 11 bases remaining between them.

The chain has TRBV6-1 and TRBJ1-2, with D perhaps TRBD1 (5 bases). The V gene lost 2 bases and the J gene lost 0 bases, with 22 bases spanning the gap. Germline CDR1 reads MNHNS; CDR2 reads SASEGT. The CDR3 has 19 residues. Here the CDR3 reads CASSEQYRGLGTANYGYTF. The DNA of the CDR3 is TGTGCCAGCAGTGAACAGTATAGGGGTTTGGGCACTGCTAACTATGGCTACACCTTC.

This clone occurred once. This chain links TRBV5-1 with TRBJ2-2; D perhaps matches TRBD1 (6 bases). Germline CDR1 reads SGHRS; CDR2 reads YFSETQ. Between the trimmed V and J ends, which lost 3 bases and 6 bases, there was a span of 9 bases. This CDR3 is built from 13 residues. CDR3 in DNA: TGCGCCAGCAGCTCCAGGGGTGCCGGGGAGCTGTTTTTT. Protein product: CASSSRGAGELFF.

This sequence joins TRBV6-5 and TRBJ2-5, with D possibly matching TRBD2 (5 bases). Germline V gene lookup returns CDR1 MNHEY and CDR2 SVGAGI. Deletions cut 6 bases from V and 4 bases from J, with 18 bases between. The CDR3 runs 15 residues. The CDR3 region has the DNA TGTGCCAGCAGCCCAACCCTGGGGAGTTCAGAGACCCAGTACTTC. It translates to CASSPTLGSSETQYF.

This chain connects TRBV12-5 to TRBJ1-1; the D gene is possibly TRBD1 (6 bases). Germline loops: CDR1 LGHNT, CDR2 FRNRAP. The CDR3 extends over 17 amino acids. With 4 bases removed from V and 2 bases from J, the gap between germline ends came to 20 bases. The CDR3 here is CASGSNDRSLLNTEAFF. For the CDR3, the DNA is TGTGCTAGTGGTTCTAATGACAGGAGTTTATTAAACACTGAAGCTTTCTTT.

The chain uses TRBV15 and TRBJ2-5; D unresolved. Germline assignment: CDR1 LNHNV and CDR2 YYDKDF (reference sequence). The CDR3 spans 15 residues. Trimming stripped 1 base from V and 0 bases from J, with 9 bases between. This CDR3 is CATSRVTEYQETQYF. CDR3 nucleotides: TGTGCCACCAGCAGAGTCACAGAATACCAAGAGACCCAGTACTTC.

The gene calls are TRBV28 and TRBJ1-2; D is unclear. The germline V gene has CDR1 MDHEN and CDR2 SYDVKM. Trimming left V 8 bases short and J 7 bases short, with 14 bases between. This CDR3 contains 12 residues. The CDR3 loop reads CASRRRAGGYTF. DNA for the CDR3: TGTGCCAGCCGCAGACGGGCGGGTGGCTACACCTTC.

The chain links TRBV5-4 to TRBJ2-3; possibly TRBD1 for D (6 bases). Germline assignment: CDR1 SGHNT and CDR2 YYREEE (reference sequence). This CDR3 region has 15 residues. Trimming took 0 bases from V and 4 from J, leaving 12 bases between them. This CDR3 reads CASSLGGGLSDTQYF. The DNA for the CDR3 is TGTGCCAGCAGCTTGGGTGGGGGCCTTTCAGATACGCAGTATTTT.

This chain links TRBV10-3 with TRBJ2-7; TRBD1 agrees at 7 bases. The CDR3 has 13 amino acids. The V gene end was trimmed by 6 bases and the J gene end by 5 bases; junction bases not matched to a gene: 7. The germline gives CDR1 ENHRY, CDR2 SYGVKD. The CDR3 is CAIRIQGTDEQYF. CDR3 in DNA: TGTGCCATCAGGATACAGGGGACCGACGAGCAGTACTTC.

The rearrangement links TRBV5-4 to TRBJ2-5; tentative D call: TRBD2 (7 bases). V was shortened by 5 bases and J by 5 bases, with 16 bases between the two germline ends. The CDR3 consists of 14 residues. The germline CDR1 and CDR2 sequences are SGHNT and YYREEE (reference sequence). CDR3: CASRPWRGGETQYF. In DNA, the CDR3 is TGTGCCAGCAGACCCTGGAGGGGGGGTGAGACCCAGTACTTC. Full variable domain (missing parts from reference TRBV5-4 and TRBJ2-5): ETGVTQSPTHLIKTRGQQVTLRCSSQSGHNTVSWYQQALGQGPQFIFQYYREEENGRGNFPPRFSGLQFPNYSSELNVNALELDDSALYLCASRPWRGGETQYFGPGTRLLVL.

The chain has TRBV3-1 (or the pseudogene TRBV3-2) and TRBJ2-5; 7 bases match TRBD2. Unmatched junction bases numbered 11, after V lost 6 bases and J lost 4 bases. The CDR3 has 15 residues. Germline V gives CDR1 LGHDT, CDR2 YNNKEL (reference sequence). The CDR3 DNA follows: TGTGCCAGCAGTCCTCTTTGGACTAGAGGAGAGACCCAGTACTTC. Translated, it gives CASSPLWTRGETQYF.

This clone was seen only once. The V call is TRBV2, the J call TRBJ1-2; D ambiguous. With 2 bases removed from V and 1 base from J, the gap between germline ends came to 8 bases. This CDR3 is 14 amino acids long. The germline gives CDR1 SNHLY, CDR2 FYNNEI. CDR3 bases: TGTGCCAGCAGTGAACACAGCCTTAACTATGGCTACACCTTC. Amino acid sequence: CASSEHSLNYGYTF.

This clone was observed once. The chain is built from TRBV7-8 and TRBJ1-5; D is uncertain. The CDR3 sequence is 17 residues long. With 1 base removed from V and 0 bases from J, the gap between germline ends came to 13 bases. The V gene's germline CDR1 is SGHVS and CDR2 FQNEAQ. CDR3 sequence (DNA): TGTGCCAGCAGCTTAGAATCCCGGCGGTATAGCAATCAGCCCCAGCATTTT. Residues: CASSLESRRYSNQPQHF.

This clone was observed a handful of times. The V call is TRBV6-5, the J call TRBJ2-7; 9 nucleotides align to TRBD1. The CDR3 contains 14 residues. Trimming removed 2 bases from V and 5 bases from J; junction bases left unmatched: 4. Germline V gene sequence: CDR1 MNHEY, CDR2 SVGAGI. CDR3 protein: CASSYGTGINEQYF. The CDR3 nucleotides are TGTGCCAGCAGTTACGGGACAGGGATCAACGAGCAGTACTTC.

This clone has only one observation. This chain joins TRBV9 and TRBJ1-2; 8 nucleotides line up with TRBD1. CDR3 length: 15 residues. The ends lost 3 bases at V and 6 bases at J; junction bases unmatched: 10. The V gene's germline CDR1 is SGDLS and CDR2 YYNGEE. The CDR3 nucleotides read TGTGCCAGCAGCGACCCGGGACAGGCGATGGATGGCTACACCTTC. This codes for CASSDPGQAMDGYTF.

The chain is built from TRBV6-2 or TRBV6-3 and TRBJ2-1, with D perhaps TRBD2 (6 bases). V lost 5 bases and J lost 10, with 15 bases in between. The CDR3 is 13 residues long. From germline, CDR1 is MNHEY and CDR2 SVGEGT. The DNA for the CDR3 is TGTGCCAGCAGTATGATGACTAGAAGCGAGCAGTTCTTC. Translating gives CASSMMTRSEQFF.

The V gene is TRBV3-1 (or the pseudogene TRBV3-2), the J gene TRBJ1-1; no clear D gene. Germline V gene sequence: CDR1 LGHDT, CDR2 YNNKEL (reference sequence). The V gene lost 4 bases and the J gene lost 1 base, with 13 bases spanning the gap. The CDR3 contains 15 residues. The CDR3 DNA reads TGTGCCAGCAGCCGAAAGGGCCGGGAGAACACTGAAGCTTTCTTT. Translation: CASSRKGRENTEAFF.

The chain carries TRBV19 and TRBJ1-1; D not certain. The germline CDR1 and CDR2 sequences are LNHDA and SQIVND (reference sequence). This CDR3 comprises 14 residues. V lost 6 bases and J lost 3, with 14 bases in between. The CDR3 spells CASSQRLVDTEAFF. The DNA of the CDR3 is TGTGCCAGTAGCCAGAGGTTGGTCGACACTGAAGCTTTCTTT.